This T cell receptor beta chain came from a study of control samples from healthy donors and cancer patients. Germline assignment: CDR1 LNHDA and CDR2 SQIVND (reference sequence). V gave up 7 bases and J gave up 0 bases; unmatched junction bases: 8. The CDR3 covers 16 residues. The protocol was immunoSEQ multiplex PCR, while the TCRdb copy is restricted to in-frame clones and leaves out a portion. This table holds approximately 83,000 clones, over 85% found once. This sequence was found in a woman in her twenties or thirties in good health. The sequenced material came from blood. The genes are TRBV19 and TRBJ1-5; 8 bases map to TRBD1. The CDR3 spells CASNDRGSNSNQPQHF. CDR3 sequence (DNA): TGTGCCAGTAATGACAGGGGATCGAATAGCAATCAGCCCCAGCATTTT.